The present entry profiles one TCR beta chain with its context. Its antigen is still unknown. No much larger clone is present one base from it, and per-base qualities are unavailable. The record originates from a study of blood T cells in healthy people across ages (dated by TCRdb to the mid-2010s). Notes on the research overall: In model experiments, template switching captured about one uniquely barcoded TCR beta cDNA molecule for every two T cells. Four age groups were formed from the donors: young (average approximately 15 years), middle-aged (approximately 39), aged (approximately 60) and long-lived (82). To track age-related changes in TCR beta repertoire diversity, the study relied on deep sequencing normalized with unique cDNA molecular identifiers. For two donors (one aged 18 to 29 and one aged 80 or older), the study analyzed two additional independent replicas of 1 million unique cDNA reads from the same blood draw.

Library method: 5' RACE. TCRdb shows the sequencer as Illumina HiSeq 2500. A second PCR of roughly 7 to 12 cycles was run with a J-beta primer mix and a sample-barcoded 5' primer. A unique molecular identifier was introduced onto each TCR beta cDNA molecule by a template-switch 5' adaptor carrying 12 random nucleotides. At least 3 million CDR3-containing paired-end reads were obtained from each sample. First-strand cDNA was synthesized from all RNA with the Mint cDNA synthesis kit, primed by a TRBC-specific oligonucleotide. Following uracil-DNA glycosylase treatment, all cDNA underwent a first 18-cycle PCR with the universal primers M1SS and BC2_uni_R. Per the source publication's procedure: Normalization of each sample was performed by random selection of 1 million high-quality reads, each carrying a distinct molecular identifier. Reads with shared molecular identifiers were discarded instead of being binned into consensus sequences. CDR3 identification, clonotype clustering and error correction used MiTCR with a Q25 quality threshold and the strictest error-elimination algorithm. A nonparametric unseen species model with Euler transformation was used to estimate a lower bound on total TCR beta diversity. Clones were called with MiXCR by TCRdb after fastp trimmed the public reads at Q25, and only in-frame beta chains were retained. Here each entry gathers all rows of one CDR3 protein and keeps the most common genes and DNA. TCRdb, rather than the study authors, made the V and J calls. The sample data list some 760,000 distinct CDR3 sequences, and around 25% of these were observed just once. The ten largest clones represent roughly 9% of the sample.

What the research found in general, with its limitations: Estimates of total diversity based on one million sequenced T cells were considered lower bounds and underestimates. The long-lived group showed more naive CD4+ T cells, fewer expanded clones and increased TCR diversity than the aged group, suggesting age selection. A strong correlation was found between observed TCR beta diversity and the percentage of naive T cells measured by flow cytometry. As age increased, observed TCR beta diversity per million T cells dropped in a roughly linear way, and a significant reduction was already evident by age about 40. Donor CMV infection status was unknown, potentially confounding age-related changes in expanded clonotypes. Bulk unsorted PBMC profiling prevented conclusive comparison of naive and antigen-experienced compartments.

The donors were around 39 Caucasian individuals from Russia, aged roughly 6 to 90 years, who were systemically healthy. Around 9.7 milliliters of peripheral blood were collected from each donor into EDTA-treated Vacutainer tubes. Ficoll-Paque density-gradient centrifugation was used to isolate PBMCs, with at least 6 million per sample. Total RNA, at least 6 micrograms per sample, was extracted from PBMCs with Trizol reagent. The percentages of naive CD45RAhigh/CD27high T cells were determined by flow cytometry on a PBMC aliquot from every donor. From its cysteine to its phenylalanine, the CDR3 spans 14 amino acids. Left in the record is the CDR3 DNA by itself, 42 bases read in frame from the first base. Looking up the germline V gene (reference sequence) yields CDR1 DFQATT and CDR2 SNEGSKA. V has 0 bases trimmed and J has 6 bases trimmed; junction bases matching no gene number 6. This sample also appeared in a second study, on T cells of mothers and their children. As noted in the second study: Donors were nine systemically healthy Caucasian individuals: three mothers and their six children. cDNA synthesis used all of the extracted RNA, with around 1.6 ug of RNA in each 15 ul reaction. Sample barcodes and 2-4 random nucleotides were added via the M1S primer in the second PCR. Each mother yielded over 9.5 million TCR beta CDR3 reads and each child 3 million to 3.5 million reads. TCR recombination output is similarly shaped by thymic selection in related and unrelated pairs, with a minor effect exerted by inherited differences. Normalized repertoire overlap was always slightly but never significantly higher in related than unrelated mother-child pairs. No persistent microchimeric T cell clones were detected, at a sensitivity of approximately 110 clones per million clonotypes. Deep NGS was used in the study to compare the TCR beta repertoires of mothers and children and to look for features that separate related mother-child pairs from unrelated individuals. Mothers averaged roughly 36 +/- 4 years of age and children averaged approximately 12 +/- 4 years. After adapter ligation was performed with NEBNext reagents, the libraries were sequenced on an Illumina HiSeq 2000 with 100+100 nt paired-end reads. To prevent cross-contamination, the mother and child libraries were prepared one month apart and sequenced in separate runs. Between roughly 500,000 and 2,100,000 distinct TCR beta clonotypes were identified per donor. Naive TCR beta clonotypes were estimated from low-frequency clonotypes matched to each donor's FACS-determined naive share, without sorting.

Material for sequencing was blood. The chain links TRBV20-1 with TRBJ2-5; a stretch of 8 junction bases matches TRBD2. This receptor was taken from a boy aged 5-17 years in good health. CDR3 sequence: CSARDKSGRQTQYF. The base sequence is TGCAGTGCTAGAGATAAGAGCGGGAGACAGACCCAGTACTTC.